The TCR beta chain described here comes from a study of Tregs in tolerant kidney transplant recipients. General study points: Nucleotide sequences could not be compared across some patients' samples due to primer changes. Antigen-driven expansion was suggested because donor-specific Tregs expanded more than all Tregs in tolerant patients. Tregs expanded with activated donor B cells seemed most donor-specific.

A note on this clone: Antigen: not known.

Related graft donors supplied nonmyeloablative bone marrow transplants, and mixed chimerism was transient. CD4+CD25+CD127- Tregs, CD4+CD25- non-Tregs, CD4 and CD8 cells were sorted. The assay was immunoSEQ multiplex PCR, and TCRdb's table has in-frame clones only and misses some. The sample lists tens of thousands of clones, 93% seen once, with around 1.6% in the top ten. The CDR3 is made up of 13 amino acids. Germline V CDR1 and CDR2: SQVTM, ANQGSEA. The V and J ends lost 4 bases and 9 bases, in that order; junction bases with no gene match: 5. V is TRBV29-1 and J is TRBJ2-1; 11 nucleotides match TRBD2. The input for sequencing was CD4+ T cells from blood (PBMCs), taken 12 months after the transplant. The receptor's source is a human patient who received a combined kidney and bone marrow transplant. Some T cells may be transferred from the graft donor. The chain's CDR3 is CSVAVSGRGEQFF. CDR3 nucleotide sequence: TGCAGCGTTGCTGTTAGCGGGAGGGGTGAGCAGTTCTTC.